This TCR beta chain was recorded in a study of T cell changes during pregnancy in multiple sclerosis. Sequencing used immunoSEQ multiplex PCR; TCRdb keeps in-frame clones, though not all of them. Here the sample spans tens of thousands of clones, approximately 90% being singletons. In germline, CDR1 is SGHNT, CDR2 YYREEE (reference sequence). V trimming: 9 bases; J trimming: 0 bases; junction bases outside the gene matches: 0. This CDR3 is built from 12 residues. The chain uses TRBV5-4 and TRBJ2-3; 8 nucleotides align to TRBD2. The TCR comes from a female donor with multiple sclerosis, enrolled in a pregnancy study. Specimen: CD8+ T cells from peripheral blood mononuclear cells, collected in the first trimester of pregnancy. CDR3 coding DNA: TGTGCCACGGGGGGGAGCACAGATACGCAGTATTTT. Encoded protein: CATGGSTDTQYF.